This T cell receptor (beta chain) stems from a study of blood T cell repertoires in COVID-19. About the study: Specimens from acute and convalescent COVID-19 originated in the United States, Italy and Spain. Nucleic acid was either cDNA or gDNA, and it came from T cells, B-cell-depleted T cells, or PBMCs.

Trimming removed 2 bases from V and 2 bases from J, with 12 bases in between. Germline CDR1 MNHNY, CDR2 SVGAGI (reference sequence). This CDR3 is 16 amino acids long. Under the authors' procedure: Estimation of nucleated cell counts was performed using reference gene primer amplification. Generated by immunoSEQ multiplex PCR, the TCRdb table keeps only in-frame clones and is missing some. That table supplies the V and J calls and clone size; D and trimming were determined from the DNA. This table has about 120,000 clones, about 85% appearing once. Sequencing was done on a sample of peripheral blood. The TCR sequence derives from a man aged 55 to 70 with acute or convalescent COVID-19. The chain has TRBV6-6 and TRBJ2-2; D gene uncertain. The CDR3 here is CASSYLPGSNTGELFF. CDR3 nucleotides: TGTGCCAGCAGTTACCTCCCCGGGTCCAACACCGGGGAGCTGTTTTTT.